The source of this T cell receptor beta chain is a study of shared clonotypes between healthy human individuals. The germline gives CDR1 SGHKS, CDR2 YYEKEE (reference sequence). The V segment lost 4 bases and the J segment 4 bases; nucleotides outside the gene matches: 13. This CDR3 is built from 16 residues. A word on this clone: Its antigen is not known.

Notes on the study in general: Across a few donors, naive CD4 shared roughly 5%, naive CD8 under 4%, memory CD4 more than 2%, memory CD8 about 0.38%.

Per sorted-subset replicate PCR, input was around 200 ng DNA, representing around 28,000 T cell genomes. How the authors handled the data: ImmunoSEQ only sent back junction sequences with no quality scores, so filtering was done differently. TCRdb's copy holds only in-frame clones and misses some; the assay was immunoSEQ multiplex PCR. V, J and clone size are those of that table, while D and trimming were read from the DNA. The sample records under 1,900,000 clones, 98% to 99% being singletons. The study drew its donors from healthy HIV-negative adults without recent acute infections or vaccinations.

This sequence originates from a man aged 25 to 45 in good health. The sequencing sample was made of naive CD4+ T cells sorted from blood. The subset was: CD45RA+ positively selected. The V gene is TRBV5-5, the J gene TRBJ2-7; 8 nucleotides line up with TRBD1. The CDR3 is CASSAETGQGWYEQYF. CDR3 sequence (DNA): TGTGCCAGCAGCGCCGAGACCGGACAGGGATGGTACGAGCAGTACTTC.